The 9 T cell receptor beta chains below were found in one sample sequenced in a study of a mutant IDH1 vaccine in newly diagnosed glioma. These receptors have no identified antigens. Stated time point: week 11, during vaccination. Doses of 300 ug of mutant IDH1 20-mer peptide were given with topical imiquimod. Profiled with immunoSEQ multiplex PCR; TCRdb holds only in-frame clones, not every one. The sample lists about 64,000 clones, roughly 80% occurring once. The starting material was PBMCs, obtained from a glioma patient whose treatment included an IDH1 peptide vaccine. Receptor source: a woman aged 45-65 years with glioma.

The CDR3 loop is CASSVGSFGNEQFF. The CDR3 DNA reads as TGTGCCAGCAGCGTAGGAAGTTTTGGCAATGAGCAGTTCTTC. The V and J genes are TRBV9 and TRBJ2-1; D uncertain. Germline V gene data show CDR1 as SGDLS and CDR2 as YYNGEE. V was clipped by 0 bases and J by 6 bases, with 10 bases between them. This CDR3 region has 14 residues.

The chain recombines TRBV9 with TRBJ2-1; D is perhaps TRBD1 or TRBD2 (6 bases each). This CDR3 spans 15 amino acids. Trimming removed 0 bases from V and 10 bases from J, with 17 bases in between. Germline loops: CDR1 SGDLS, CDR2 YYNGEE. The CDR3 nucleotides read TGTGCCAGCAGCGTAGCTTCTGGAGGGGGAGGAGAGCAGTTCTTC. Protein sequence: CASSVASGGGGEQFF.

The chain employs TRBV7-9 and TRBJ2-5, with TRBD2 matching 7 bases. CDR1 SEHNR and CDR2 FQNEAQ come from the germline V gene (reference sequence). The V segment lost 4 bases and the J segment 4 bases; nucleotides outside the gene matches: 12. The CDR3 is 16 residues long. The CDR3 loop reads CASSSPQRGGGETQYF. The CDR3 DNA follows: TGTGCCAGCAGCTCCCCCCAACGGGGCGGGGGAGAGACCCAGTACTTC.

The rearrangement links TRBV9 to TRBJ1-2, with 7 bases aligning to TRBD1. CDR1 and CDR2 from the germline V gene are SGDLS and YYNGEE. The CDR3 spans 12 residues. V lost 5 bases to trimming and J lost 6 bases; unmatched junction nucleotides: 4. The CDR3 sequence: CASSDRVDGYTF. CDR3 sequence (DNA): TGTGCCAGCAGTGACAGGGTGGATGGCTACACCTTC.

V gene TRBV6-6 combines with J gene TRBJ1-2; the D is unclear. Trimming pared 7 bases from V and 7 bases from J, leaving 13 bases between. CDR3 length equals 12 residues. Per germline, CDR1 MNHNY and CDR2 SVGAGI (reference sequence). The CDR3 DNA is TGTGCCAGCAACCCACCCCAACGTGGCTACACCTTC. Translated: CASNPPQRGYTF.

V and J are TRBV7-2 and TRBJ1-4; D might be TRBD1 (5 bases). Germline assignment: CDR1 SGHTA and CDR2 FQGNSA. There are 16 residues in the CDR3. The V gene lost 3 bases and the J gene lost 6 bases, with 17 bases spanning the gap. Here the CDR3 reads CASSLDGGGSHEKLFF. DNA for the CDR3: TGTGCCAGCAGCTTGGACGGGGGAGGGTCTCATGAAAAACTGTTTTTT.

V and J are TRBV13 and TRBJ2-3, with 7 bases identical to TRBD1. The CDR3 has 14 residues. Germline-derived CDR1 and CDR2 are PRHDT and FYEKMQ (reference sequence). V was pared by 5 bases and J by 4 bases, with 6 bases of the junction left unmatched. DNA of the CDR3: TGTGCCAGCAGCCCAAGACAGGGCCCAGATACGCAGTATTTT. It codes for CASSPRQGPDTQYF.

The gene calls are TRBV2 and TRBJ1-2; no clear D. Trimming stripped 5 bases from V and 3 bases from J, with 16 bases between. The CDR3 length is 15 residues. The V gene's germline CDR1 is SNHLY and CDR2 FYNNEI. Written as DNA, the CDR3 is TGTGCCAGCAGTCTCGAAGATGGGTCGGACTATGGCTACACCTTC. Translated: CASSLEDGSDYGYTF.

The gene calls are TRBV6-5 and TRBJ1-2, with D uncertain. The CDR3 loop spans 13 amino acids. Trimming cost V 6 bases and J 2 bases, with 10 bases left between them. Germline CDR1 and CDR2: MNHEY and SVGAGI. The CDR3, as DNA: TGTGCCAGCAGGACCCGCAAGAACTATGGCTACACCTTC. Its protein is CASRTRKNYGYTF.